The 17 T cell receptor beta chains in this list originate from one sample, sequenced in a study of blood T cell repertoires in COVID-19. Assay used: immunoSEQ multiplex PCR; TCRdb lists only in-frame clones, some missing. The data show nearly 50,000 clones, over 70% seen once. Sample: peripheral blood. The receptors derive from an elderly woman with COVID-19, enrolled during active disease.

This clone was seen a few times. At one boundary the junction diverges from the germline segment, which might be a read error. The V gene is TRBV7-7, the J gene TRBJ2-1, with TRBD2 matching over 9 bases. The CDR3 runs 16 residues. CDR1 is SSHAT, CDR2 FNYEAQ, per germline (reference sequence). CDR3 sequence reads: CASSLLLGAGGGEQFF. Here the CDR3 DNA reads TGTGCTAGCAGCTTACTCCTTGGAGCGGGAGGCGGTGAGCAGTTCTTC.

V is TRBV6-8 and J is TRBJ1-1; TRBD1 aligns across 9 bases. Germline V lookup: CDR1 MNHGY, CDR2 SAAAGT. The CDR3 runs 14 residues. V lost 5 bases to trimming and J lost 5 bases; unmatched junction nucleotides: 6. In DNA, the CDR3 is TGTGCCAGCAGTAGGGGACAGGGTAGGACTGAAGCTTTCTTT. Translation: CASSRGQGRTEAFF.

The table lists this clone with a few counts. The chain has TRBV7-9 and TRBJ1-1; D gene ambiguous. Trimming shortened V by 5 bases and J by 3 bases, and 10 bases separated the two germline ends. In germline, CDR1 is SEHNR, CDR2 FQNEAQ (reference sequence). The CDR3 is 13 residues long. The CDR3 is CASSLRGDTEAFF. The DNA for the CDR3 is TGTGCCAGCAGCCTACGGGGTGACACTGAAGCTTTCTTT.

This chain uses TRBV7-9 with TRBJ1-1, with 8 bases identical to TRBD1. The V and J ends lost 8 bases and 5 bases, in that order; junction bases with no gene match: 7. This CDR3 contains 13 residues. CDR1 is SEHNR, CDR2 FQNEAQ, per germline (reference sequence). CDR3: CASGIRQGTEAFF. DNA for the CDR3: TGTGCCAGCGGGATTAGACAGGGGACTGAAGCTTTCTTT.

The rearrangement joins TRBV11-2 to TRBJ1-4; possibly TRBD1 for D (6 bases). This CDR3 comprises 15 residues. V lost 5 bases and J lost 5, with 15 bases in between. Germline values: CDR1 SGHAT, CDR2 FQNNGV. CDR3 residues: CASSKLGGPNEKLFF. For the CDR3, the DNA is TGTGCCAGCAGCAAACTCGGGGGGCCGAATGAAAAACTGTTTTTT.

This chain connects TRBV9 to TRBJ2-3, with D unclear. There are 14 residues in the CDR3. The V end was cut by 4 bases, the J end by 2 bases, with 11 bases between. Germline V CDR1 and CDR2: SGDLS, YYNGEE. CDR3 DNA: TGTGCCAGCAGCCCAGGCTTCTTCACAGATACGCAGTATTTT. Its protein is CASSPGFFTDTQYF.

The V and J genes are TRBV5-1 and TRBJ2-5; 7 bases align to TRBD2. Trimming at V came to 2 bases and at J to 2 bases, leaving 3 bases not matched to a gene. Per germline, CDR1 SGHRS and CDR2 YFSETQ. The CDR3 has 14 amino acids. In DNA, the CDR3 is TGCGCCAGCAGCTTCTCTAGCGGACAAGAGACCCAGTACTTC. Protein product: CASSFSSGQETQYF.

About this clone: The junction shows a germline mismatch at one end, possibly a read error. The gene calls are TRBV19 and TRBJ2-7; TRBD1 matches 12 bases. CDR3 length: 17 residues. CDR1 is LNHDA and CDR2 is SQIVND in the germline V gene (reference sequence). This CDR3 reads CASSKEPGQGASYGQYF. The CDR3 nucleotides read TGTGCCAGTAGTAAAGAACCGGGACAGGGGGCCTCCTACGGGCAGTACTTC. The full variable domain, rest sourced from reference TRBV19 and TRBJ2-7, is DGGITQSPKYLFRKEGQNVTLSCEQNLNHDAMYWYRQDPGQGLRLIYYSQIVNDFQKGDIAEGYSVSREKKESFPLTVTSAQKNPTAFYLCASSKEPGQGASYGQYFGPGTRLTVT.

This chain joins TRBV5-4 and TRBJ2-7, with 7 positions matching TRBD2. Germline V gives CDR1 SGHNT, CDR2 YYREEE (reference sequence). With 2 bases clipped from V and 3 bases from J, the junction kept 5 bases outside the gene matches. The CDR3 is made up of 14 amino acids. The chain's CDR3 is CASSLSSGVYEQYF. The CDR3 DNA sequence: TGTGCCAGCAGCTTATCAAGCGGGGTCTACGAGCAGTACTTC.

The rearrangement links TRBV7-9 to TRBJ1-3, with a tentative D call TRBD1 (5 bases). Trimming stripped 5 bases from V and 1 base from J, with 12 bases between. The CDR3 totals 15 residues. Germline CDR1 is SEHNR and CDR2 is FQNEAQ (reference sequence). The CDR3: CASSPRTFSGNTIYF. Written as DNA, the CDR3 is TGTGCCAGCAGCCCACGGACATTTTCTGGAAACACCATATATTTT. Supplemented by reference TRBV7-9 and TRBJ1-3, the full variable domain reads DTGVSQNPRHKITKRGQNVTFRCDPISEHNRLYWYRQTLGQGPEFLTYFQNEAQLEKSRLLSDRFSAERPKGSFSTLEIQRTEQGDSAMYLCASSPRTFSGNTIYFGEGSWLTVV.

The V and J genes are TRBV15 and TRBJ1-1; 8 bases fit TRBD1. Germline-derived CDR1 and CDR2 are LNHNV and YYDKDF (reference sequence). The CDR3 loop spans 15 amino acids. V lost 3 bases, J lost 5 bases, and 8 bases stayed unmatched. CDR3 residues: CATSRSWTGRTEAFF. CDR3 nucleotides: TGTGCCACCAGCAGGTCATGGACAGGGCGAACTGAAGCTTTCTTT.

The chain is built from TRBV2 and TRBJ2-5; D is possibly TRBD1 (6 bases). The CDR3 loop spans 15 amino acids. Trimming removed 5 bases at V and 5 bases at J, with 18 bases between. Germline assignment: CDR1 SNHLY and CDR2 FYNNEI. CDR3 amino acids: CASSKQGRGLETQYF. For the CDR3, the DNA is TGTGCCAGCAGTAAACAGGGAAGGGGCCTGGAGACCCAGTACTTC. Drawing the rest from reference TRBV2 and TRBJ2-5, the complete variable domain is EPEVTQTPSHQVTQMGQEVILRCVPISNHLYFYWYRQILGQKVEFLVSFYNNEISEKSEIFDDQFSVERPDGSNFTLKIRSTKLEDSAMYFCASSKQGRGLETQYFGPGTRLLVL.

The chain combines TRBV6-1 with TRBJ2-5; no clear D. V was cut by 2 bases and J by 7 bases, with 17 bases left in between. CDR1 is MNHNS, CDR2 SASEGT, per germline. The CDR3 consists of 15 residues. CDR3 DNA sequence: TGTGCCAGCAGTGAATATAGGTCCGCCCCGGGGACCCAGTACTTC. This encodes CASSEYRSAPGTQYF.

V gene TRBV12-3 or TRBV12-4 combines with J gene TRBJ2-5, with D possibly TRBD1 on 6 matching bases. The CDR3 spans 13 residues. The V and J ends lost 1 base and 4 bases respectively, with 7 bases between them. CDR3 in DNA: TGTGCCAGCAGTTTAGTCAGGGGAGAGACCCAGTACTTC. It encodes CASSLVRGETQYF.

The rearrangement uses TRBV10-3 and TRBJ2-7; 9 nucleotides line up with TRBD1. Germline assignment: CDR1 ENHRY and CDR2 SYGVKD. V gave up 6 bases and J gave up 4 bases; unmatched junction bases: 4. This CDR3 has 13 residues. The CDR3 protein is CAISLGQGYEQYF. The CDR3 region has the DNA TGTGCCATCAGCTTGGGACAGGGTTACGAGCAGTACTTC.

This chain connects TRBV9 to TRBJ1-3, with a possible D match to TRBD1 (5 bases). V lost 2 bases, J lost 4 bases, and 13 bases lay in between. Germline V gene lookup returns CDR1 SGDLS and CDR2 YYNGEE. The CDR3 length is 15 residues. CDR3: CASSVGGGHGNTIYF. The CDR3 DNA sequence: TGTGCCAGCAGCGTCGGGGGAGGGCACGGAAACACCATATATTTT.

This clone was seen a few times. This chain links TRBV25-1 with TRBJ1-2; the D is unclear. The germline V and J ends were trimmed by 5 bases and 4 bases, with 11 bases remaining between them. The CDR3 spans 13 residues. From germline, CDR1 is MGHDK and CDR2 SYGVNS. The CDR3 DNA reads TGTGCCAGCAGTCTTACAGACCTCTATGGCTACACCTTC. Protein product: CASSLTDLYGYTF.